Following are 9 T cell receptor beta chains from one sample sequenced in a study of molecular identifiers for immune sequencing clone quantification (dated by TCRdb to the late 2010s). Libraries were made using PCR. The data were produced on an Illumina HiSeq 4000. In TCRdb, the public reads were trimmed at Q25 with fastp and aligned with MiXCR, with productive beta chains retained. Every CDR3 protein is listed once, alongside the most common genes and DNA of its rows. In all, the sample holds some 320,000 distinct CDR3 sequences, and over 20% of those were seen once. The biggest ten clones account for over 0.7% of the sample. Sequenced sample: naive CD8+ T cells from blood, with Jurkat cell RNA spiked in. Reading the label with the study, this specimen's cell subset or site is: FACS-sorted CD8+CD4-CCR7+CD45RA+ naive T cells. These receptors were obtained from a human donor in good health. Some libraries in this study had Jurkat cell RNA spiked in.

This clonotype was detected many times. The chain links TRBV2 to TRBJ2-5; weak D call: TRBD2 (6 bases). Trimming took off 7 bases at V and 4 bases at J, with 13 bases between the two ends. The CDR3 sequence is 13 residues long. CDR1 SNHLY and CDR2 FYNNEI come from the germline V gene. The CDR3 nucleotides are TGTGCCAGCACCCCCGGGACTGCAGAGACCCAGTACTTC. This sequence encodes CASTPGTAETQYF.

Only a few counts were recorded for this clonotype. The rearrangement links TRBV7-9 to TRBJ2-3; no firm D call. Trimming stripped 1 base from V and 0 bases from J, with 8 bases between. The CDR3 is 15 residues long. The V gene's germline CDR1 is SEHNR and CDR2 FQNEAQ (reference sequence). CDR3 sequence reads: CASSLVESSTDTQYF. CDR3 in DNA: TGTGCCAGCAGCTTAGTAGAGAGTAGCACAGATACGCAGTATTTT.

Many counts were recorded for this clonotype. CDR3 loop: CASSSSGAPYEQYF. The CDR3 DNA reads TGTGCCAGCAGTTCGAGCGGGGCCCCCTACGAGCAGTACTTC. V and J are TRBV6-2 or TRBV6-3 and TRBJ2-7, with 7 bases fitting TRBD2. From germline, CDR1 is MNHEY and CDR2 SVGEGT. The J segment lost 2 bases and the V segment lost 4 bases, leaving 5 bases of the junction unmatched. This CDR3 is 14 amino acids long.

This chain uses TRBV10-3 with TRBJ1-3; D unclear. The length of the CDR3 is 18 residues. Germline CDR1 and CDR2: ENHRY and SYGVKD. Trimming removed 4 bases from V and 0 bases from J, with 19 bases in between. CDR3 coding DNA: TGTGCCATCAGTGGCCCGGATCGGACTGGATTCTCTGGAAACACCATATATTTT. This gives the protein CAISGPDRTGFSGNTIYF.

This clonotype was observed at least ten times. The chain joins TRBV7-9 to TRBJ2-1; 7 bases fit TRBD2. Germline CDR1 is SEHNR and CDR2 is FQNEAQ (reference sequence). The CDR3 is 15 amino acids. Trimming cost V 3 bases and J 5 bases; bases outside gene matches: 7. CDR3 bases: TGTGCCAGCAGCTTCGGACTAGTTGAGAACAATGAGCAGTTCTTC. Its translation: CASSFGLVENNEQFF.

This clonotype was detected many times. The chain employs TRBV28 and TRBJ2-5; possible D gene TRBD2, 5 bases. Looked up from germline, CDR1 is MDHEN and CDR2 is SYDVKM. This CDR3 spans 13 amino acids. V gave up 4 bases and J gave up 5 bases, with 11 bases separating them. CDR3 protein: CASSYLALETQYF. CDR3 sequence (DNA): TGTGCCAGCAGTTATCTAGCTTTGGAGACCCAGTACTTC.

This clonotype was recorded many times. The DNA for the CDR3 is TGTGCCAGCAGTCAGCACTGGGACGGGAATCAGCCCCAGCATTTT. Its protein product is CASSQHWDGNQPQHF. The V gene is TRBV6-2 or TRBV6-3, the J gene TRBJ1-5; D is perhaps TRBD1 (5 bases). Germline CDR1 MNHEY, CDR2 SVGEGT. This CDR3 has 15 amino acids. V was pared by 5 bases and J by 4 bases, with 15 bases between.

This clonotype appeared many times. The CDR3 spells CASSPSPKGLAAYEQFF. The CDR3 DNA reads TGTGCCAGCAGCCCTAGCCCCAAGGGACTAGCGGCCTATGAGCAGTTCTTC. The chain links TRBV7-2 to TRBJ2-1; 11 nucleotides agree with TRBD2. This CDR3 contains 17 residues. CDR1 is SGHTA and CDR2 is FQGNSA in the germline V gene. V lost 5 bases to trimming and J lost 8 bases; unmatched junction nucleotides: 14.

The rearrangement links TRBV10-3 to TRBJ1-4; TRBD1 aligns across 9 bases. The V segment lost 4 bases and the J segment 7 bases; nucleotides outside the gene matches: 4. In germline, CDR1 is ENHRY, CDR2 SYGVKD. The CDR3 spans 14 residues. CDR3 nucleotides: TGTGCCATCAGTGGGGACAGGGAGGGTGAAAAACTGTTTTTT. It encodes CAISGDREGEKLFF.